A single sample gave rise to the 25 T cell receptor beta chains below, sequenced in a study of neoadjuvant nivolumab and ipilimumab in lung cancer. The table came from immunoSEQ multiplex PCR; TCRdb's copy has only in-frame clones and leaves some out. This repertoire shows tens of thousands of clones, roughly 89% found once; its top ten account for approximately 3.3%. Sample: peripheral blood, taken before neoadjuvant nivolumab, alone or with ipilimumab. The receptors here all came from an adult with non-small cell lung cancer.

This chain uses TRBV19 with TRBJ2-5, with D hard to call. This CDR3 has 14 amino acids. V lost 6 bases and J lost 5, with 16 bases in between. Germline V gene lookup returns CDR1 LNHDA and CDR2 SQIVND (reference sequence). The CDR3 region has the DNA TGTGCCAGTAGAGTGATTGGTCCTTGGGAGACCCAGTACTTC. Its protein is CASRVIGPWETQYF. Full variable domain (rest looked up from reference TRBV19 and TRBJ2-5): DGGITQSPKYLFRKEGQNVTLSCEQNLNHDAMYWYRQDPGQGLRLIYYSQIVNDFQKGDIAEGYSVSREKKESFPLTVTSAQKNPTAFYLCASRVIGPWETQYFGPGTRLLVL.

The chain carries TRBV4-1 and TRBJ2-7, with 10 bases aligning to TRBD2. The CDR3 contains 17 residues. In germline, CDR1 is MGHRA, CDR2 YSYEKL. Unmatched junction bases numbered 10, after V lost 2 bases and J lost 3 bases. For the CDR3, the DNA is TGCGCCAGCAGCCAAACGGCGCTAGCGGGAGAATTCTACGAGCAGTACTTC. This sequence encodes CASSQTALAGEFYEQYF.

The J gene is TRBJ2-2, the V gene TRBV18, with 9 bases identical to TRBD1. There are 18 residues in the CDR3. The germline CDR1 and CDR2 sequences are KGHSH and LQKENI. V shed 1 base, J shed 6 bases, and the junction held 12 bases outside the gene matches. CDR3 coding DNA: TGTGCCAGCTCACCACTTCAGGGACAGGGTGGCAGCGCCGGGGAGCTGTTTTTT. Its translation: CASSPLQGQGGSAGELFF.

J is TRBJ1-5 and V is TRBV5-4, with 11 bases aligning to TRBD1. The V gene end was trimmed by 4 bases and the J gene end by 6 bases; junction bases not matched to a gene: 6. Germline CDR1 reads SGHNT; CDR2 reads YYREEE (reference sequence). The length of the CDR3 is 15 residues. Here the CDR3 DNA reads TGTGCCAGCAGCCAGGACAGGGGGCTGGGTCAGCCCCAGCATTTT. Translation gives CASSQDRGLGQPQHF.

The V gene is TRBV25-1, the J gene TRBJ1-4; 9 nucleotides agree with TRBD1. The germline V gene encodes CDR1 MGHDK and CDR2 SYGVNS. The CDR3 length is 15 residues. The V segment lost 5 bases and the J segment 7 bases; nucleotides outside the gene matches: 8. CDR3 nucleotides: TGTGCCAGCAGTCTTGGGACAGGGTGGTTTGAAAAACTGTTTTTT. Its translation: CASSLGTGWFEKLFF.

This chain links TRBV27 with TRBJ2-1; no definite D call. Trimming shortened V by 2 bases and J by 0 bases, and 8 bases separated the two germline ends. The CDR3 contains 15 residues. The germline CDR1 and CDR2 sequences are MNHEY and SMNVEV (reference sequence). CDR3 region: CASSLGVRSYNEQFF. In nucleotides, the CDR3 is TGTGCCAGCAGTTTAGGGGTACGCTCCTACAATGAGCAGTTCTTC.

This clone was detected once. This chain links TRBV7-9 with TRBJ2-7; no clear D gene. CDR3 length: 17 amino acids. Trimming left V 2 bases short and J 5 bases short, with 22 bases between. The germline gives CDR1 SEHNR, CDR2 FQNEAQ (reference sequence). The CDR3 DNA is TGTGCCAGCAGCTTATCTGGGTCGGCGGAGAAAAGAAACGAGCAGTACTTC. Protein product: CASSLSGSAEKRNEQYF.

J is TRBJ2-2 and V is TRBV5-4; D is undetermined. In germline, CDR1 is SGHNT, CDR2 YYREEE (reference sequence). The CDR3 loop spans 16 amino acids. Trimming took off 2 bases at V and 0 bases at J, with 11 bases between the two ends. The CDR3 sequence: CASSLGSPTNTGELFF. Here the CDR3 DNA reads TGTGCCAGCAGCTTAGGCAGTCCGACGAACACCGGGGAGCTGTTTTTT.

Only one count was recorded for this clone. The chain uses TRBV28 and TRBJ2-7, with D hard to call. The CDR3 consists of 11 residues. V lost 5 bases and J lost 7, with 9 bases in between. CDR1 MDHEN and CDR2 SYDVKM come from the germline V gene. The CDR3 region has the DNA TGTGCCAGCAGTCCAGGTTATGAGCAGTACTTC. Protein product: CASSPGYEQYF.

This chain connects TRBV9 to TRBJ2-1, with D uncertain. With 4 bases removed from V and 4 bases from J, the gap between germline ends came to 15 bases. The CDR3 totals 15 residues. Germline loops: CDR1 SGDLS, CDR2 YYNGEE. CDR3 DNA: TGTGCCAGCAGCCCCCCTGACGGGCAGTACAATGAGCAGTTCTTC. This translates into CASSPPDGQYNEQFF.

This clone appeared a few times. The rearrangement joins TRBV7-9 to TRBJ2-1; weak D call: TRBD2 (6 bases). V gave up 1 base and J gave up 10 bases, with 14 bases separating them. Germline CDR1 is SEHNR and CDR2 is FQNEAQ (reference sequence). The CDR3 loop spans 14 amino acids. CDR3 DNA: TGTGCCAGCAGCTTAGTGGAGGGATCGGAGGAGCAGTTCTTC. This encodes CASSLVEGSEEQFF.

J is TRBJ2-7 and V is TRBV11-2; the match to TRBD1 covers 9 bases. Trimming cost V 5 bases and J 7 bases; bases outside gene matches: 6. The CDR3 has 13 residues. Germline lookup yields CDR1 SGHAT and CDR2 FQNNGV. For the CDR3, the DNA is TGTGCCAGCAGCGTGAACAGGGGGCTTGAGCAGTACTTC. It is translated as CASSVNRGLEQYF.

V is TRBV7-9 and J is TRBJ2-1, with 9 nucleotides matching TRBD2. CDR1 is SEHNR and CDR2 is FQNEAQ in the germline V gene (reference sequence). After removal of 6 bases from V and 14 bases from J, the junction contained 20 bases not matched to a gene. The CDR3 length is 16 residues. The CDR3 spells CASREAGGLAGVGEFF. For the CDR3, the DNA is TGTGCCAGCAGAGAAGCCGGGGGACTAGCAGGTGTTGGGGAGTTCTTC.

The genes are TRBV11-3 and TRBJ2-7, with TRBD1 matching 7 bases. There are 13 residues in the CDR3. The V segment lost 5 bases and the J segment 3 bases; nucleotides outside the gene matches: 4. Germline V gives CDR1 SGHNT, CDR2 YENEEA. CDR3 protein: CASSARTGYEQYF. CDR3 DNA sequence: TGTGCCAGCAGCGCCCGGACAGGCTACGAGCAGTACTTC.

This chain links TRBV11-2 with TRBJ1-5, with TRBD1 as a possible D gene (6 bases). V lost 6 bases and J 5 bases, leaving 11 bases between the germline ends. Germline V lookup: CDR1 SGHAT, CDR2 FQNNGV. The CDR3 loop spans 13 amino acids. The CDR3 sequence: CASSLDRYQPQHF. For the CDR3, the DNA is TGTGCCAGCAGTTTGGACAGATATCAGCCCCAGCATTTT.

This clone was found once. The V and J genes are TRBV11-2 and TRBJ1-1; tentatively, D is TRBD1 (5 bases). CDR1 and CDR2 (germline): SGHAT, FQNNGV. The CDR3 has 14 amino acids. The V gene lost 4 bases and the J gene lost 1 base, with 10 bases spanning the gap. CDR3 sequence: CASSSGPSNTEAFF. For the CDR3, the DNA is TGTGCCAGCAGCTCGGGACCCTCGAACACTGAAGCTTTCTTT.

The V call is TRBV27, the J call TRBJ2-7; 10 nucleotides agree with TRBD1. Germline CDR1 and CDR2: MNHEY and SMNVEV (reference sequence). The CDR3 spans 16 residues. J gave up 4 bases and V 6 bases, and 12 bases lay outside the gene matches. Here the CDR3 DNA reads TGTGCCAGCAGCCGGAATCCCGGGACAGGGGCTTACGAGCAGTACTTC. This codes for CASSRNPGTGAYEQYF.

This clone has a single count. The gene calls are TRBV11-2 and TRBJ1-2, with D unresolved. The V end was cut by 3 bases, the J end by 6 bases, with 14 bases between. The CDR3 extends over 14 amino acids. CDR1 and CDR2 from the germline V gene are SGHAT and FQNNGV. The CDR3 coding sequence is TGTGCCAGCAGCTTGCGGACCGATGGGGATGGCTACACCTTC. This gives the protein CASSLRTDGDGYTF.

This clone was seen a single time. The V and J genes are TRBV5-1 and TRBJ2-3; TRBD2 might be the D (5 bases). V lost 0 bases, J lost 0 bases, and 11 bases lay in between. Germline assignment: CDR1 SGHRS and CDR2 YFSETQ. This CDR3 is 16 amino acids long. The CDR3 loop reads CASSLGFGVSTDTQYF. CDR3 nucleotides: TGCGCCAGCAGCTTGGGCTTCGGGGTTAGCACAGATACGCAGTATTTT.

V and J are TRBV2 and TRBJ2-7, with D hard to call. The CDR3 contains 13 residues. In germline, CDR1 is SNHLY, CDR2 FYNNEI. V was shortened by 2 bases and J by 4 bases, with 9 bases between the two germline ends. CDR3 sequence reads: CASSELGRYEQYF. The CDR3 DNA reads as TGTGCCAGCAGTGAACTCGGGCGGTACGAGCAGTACTTC. The variable domain in full, with the rest retrieved from reference TRBV2 and TRBJ2-7, is EPEVTQTPSHQVTQMGQEVILRCVPISNHLYFYWYRQILGQKVEFLVSFYNNEISEKSEIFDDQFSVERPDGSNFTLKIRSTKLEDSAMYFCASSELGRYEQYFGPGTRLTVT.

The chain has TRBV6-6 and TRBJ2-3; D unclear. Between the trimmed V and J ends, which lost 7 bases and 5 bases, there was a span of 10 bases. The germline gives CDR1 MNHNY, CDR2 SVGAGI (reference sequence). The CDR3 covers 12 residues. The CDR3 loop is CASKAAIDTQYF. CDR3 sequence (DNA): TGTGCCAGCAAGGCGGCAATAGATACGCAGTATTTT.

This clone was seen a single time. The genes are TRBV5-8 and TRBJ2-7, with a weak D call TRBD1 (6 bases). This CDR3 is 15 amino acids long. The germline gives CDR1 SGHTS, CDR2 YDEGEE. V was cut by 4 bases and J by 2 bases, with 16 bases left in between. This CDR3 is CASSPGVGAAYEQYF. CDR3 bases: TGTGCCAGCAGCCCAGGGGTAGGGGCCGCCTACGAGCAGTACTTC. Supplemented by reference TRBV5-8 and TRBJ2-7, the full variable domain reads EAGVTQSPTHLIKTRGQQATLRCSPISGHTSVYWYQQALGLGLQFLLWYDEGEERNRGNFPPRFSGRQFPNYSSELNVNALELEDSALYLCASSPGVGAAYEQYFGPGTRLTVT.

The V call is TRBV6-1, the J call TRBJ1-5; no clear D. V gave up 6 bases and J gave up 3 bases, with 9 bases separating them. The CDR3 length is 13 residues. Germline CDR1 reads MNHNS; CDR2 reads SASEGT. CDR3 loop: CASRDGNNQPQHF. DNA of the CDR3: TGTGCCAGCAGGGACGGGAACAATCAGCCCCAGCATTTT.

As concerns this clone: This CDR3 is also generated by other DNA sequences in the sample. This chain connects TRBV30 to TRBJ1-5, with D maybe TRBD1 (5 bases). V lost 0 bases and J lost 5, with 8 bases in between. Germline CDR1 GTSNPN, CDR2 SVGIG (reference sequence). The CDR3 sequence is 13 residues long. CDR3 DNA sequence: TGTGCCTGGAGTGTAAGGGGTTATCAGCCCCAGCATTTT. Amino acids: CAWSVRGYQPQHF.

The rearrangement uses TRBV14 and TRBJ2-7, with a weak D call TRBD1 (6 bases). The CDR3 length is 12 residues. Trimming stripped 4 bases from V and 4 bases from J, with 8 bases between. Germline V gene lookup returns CDR1 SGHDN and CDR2 FVKESK. The DNA of the CDR3 is TGTGCCAGCAGCCCACAGGGTTACGAGCAGTACTTC. The encoded protein is CASSPQGYEQYF.